The 21 T cell receptor beta chains given below trace back to one sample, sequenced in a study of T cell changes during pregnancy in multiple sclerosis. Produced via immunoSEQ multiplex PCR; TCRdb's table is partial and in-frame only. Here the sample spans tens of thousands of clones, about nine tenths being singletons. The source material was peripheral blood, sampled in the first trimester of pregnancy. Receptors originate from a female donor in good health, enrolled as a control in a pregnancy study.

A single count supports this clone. The chain carries TRBV2 and TRBJ2-3, with 12 bases aligning to TRBD2. The trim removed 7 bases at V and 1 base at J, leaving 6 bases unmatched. CDR3 size: 16 residues. The germline CDR1 and CDR2 sequences are SNHLY and FYNNEI. The CDR3 nucleotides read TGTGCCAGCAAAAGGAGGACTAGCGGGGGCACAGATACGCAGTATTTT. This codes for CASKRRTSGGTDTQYF.

V gene TRBV9 combines with J gene TRBJ2-1; TRBD2 aligns across 10 bases. CDR1 is SGDLS, CDR2 YYNGEE, per germline. With 3 bases clipped from V and 9 bases from J, the junction kept 6 bases outside the gene matches. The CDR3 runs to 14 residues. The CDR3 DNA reads TGTGCCAGCAGCGCAGCGGGAGGGCCGGGTGAGCAGTTCTTC. Translated: CASSAAGGPGEQFF.

The chain couples TRBV9 to TRBJ2-3; TRBD2 matches at 8 bases. J gave up 1 base and V 6 bases, and 16 bases lay outside the gene matches. The CDR3 totals 18 residues. Germline V CDR1 and CDR2: SGDLS, YYNGEE. CDR3 DNA sequence: TGTGCCAGCACCAAGCGGGGCTCATCAGCGGGGGGCACAGATACGCAGTATTTT. It yields the protein CASTKRGSSAGGTDTQYF.

There are a few counts of this clone. The chain has TRBV5-6 and TRBJ2-2, with a weak D call TRBD2 (6 bases). Germline lookup yields CDR1 SGHDT and CDR2 YYEEEE. The V end lost 0 bases, the J end lost 3 bases, and 12 bases lay between the germline ends. The CDR3 covers 16 residues. The CDR3 reads CASSLAGGTHTGELFF. The DNA of the CDR3 is TGTGCCAGCAGCTTGGCCGGGGGAACTCACACCGGGGAGCTGTTTTTT. The full variable domain, rest sourced from reference TRBV5-6 and TRBJ2-2, is DAGVTQSPTHLIKTRGQQVTLRCSPKSGHDTVSWYQQALGQGPQFIFQYYEEEERQRGNFPDRFSGHQFPNYSSELNVNALLLGDSALYLCASSLAGGTHTGELFFGEGSRLTVL.

The V gene is TRBV7-9, the J gene TRBJ2-1; 8 nucleotides match TRBD2. The V segment lost 5 bases and the J segment 7 bases; nucleotides outside the gene matches: 7. The CDR3 is 14 residues long. Germline lookup yields CDR1 SEHNR and CDR2 FQNEAQ (reference sequence). The CDR3 loop reads CASSLGTRDNEQFF. CDR3 coding DNA: TGTGCCAGCAGCCTAGGGACTAGAGATAATGAGCAGTTCTTC.

This chain uses TRBV27 with TRBJ2-7, with D perhaps matching TRBD1 (6 bases). This CDR3 contains 15 residues. Germline V lookup: CDR1 MNHEY, CDR2 SMNVEV (reference sequence). Trimming left V 5 bases short and J 3 bases short, with 17 bases between. In DNA form, the CDR3 reads TGTGCCAGCAGTCCAATGCAGGGGCGCATCTACGAGCAGTACTTC. Amino acids: CASSPMQGRIYEQYF.

The table lists this clone with a count of one. This rearrangement joins TRBV7-9 to TRBJ2-1; TRBD1 aligns across 8 bases. The CDR3 length is 18 residues. Looked up from germline, CDR1 is SEHNR and CDR2 is FQNEAQ (reference sequence). After removal of 5 bases from V and 5 bases from J, the junction contained 17 bases not matched to a gene. The CDR3 DNA reads TGTGCCAGCAGCCTCTCAGGGGGCGGAATAGCACACCACAATGAGCAGTTCTTC. Translating gives CASSLSGGGIAHHNEQFF.

The chain employs TRBV15 and TRBJ2-1; TRBD2 might be the D (6 bases). The ends were cut back, 0 bases at V and 6 bases at J, with 12 bases in the middle. This CDR3 contains 15 residues. Per germline, CDR1 LNHNV and CDR2 YYDKDF (reference sequence). This chain's CDR3 is CATSREAGGINEQFF. For the CDR3, the DNA is TGTGCCACCAGCAGAGAAGCCGGGGGTATCAATGAGCAGTTCTTC.

The J gene is TRBJ2-3, the V gene TRBV5-1; 9 nucleotides line up with TRBD1. This CDR3 contains 14 residues. Germline V gene lookup returns CDR1 SGHRS and CDR2 YFSETQ. V lost 3 bases and J lost 5; bases outside the gene matches: 4. CDR3 DNA: TGCGCCAGCAGCTCGGAGACAGGGGGAGATACGCAGTATTTT. Protein sequence: CASSSETGGDTQYF.

The chain carries TRBV10-3 and TRBJ1-1, with D possibly being TRBD1 (6 bases). CDR1 and CDR2 (germline): ENHRY, SYGVKD. The CDR3 loop spans 15 amino acids. Trimming took 6 bases from V and 11 from J, leaving 25 bases between them. DNA for the CDR3: TGTGCCATCAGGGCCTTCTCAGGGGCACAATTCGGTGCTTTCTTT. Residues: CAIRAFSGAQFGAFF.

The J gene is TRBJ2-1, the V gene TRBV2; TRBD2 matches at 8 bases. The CDR3 is 15 amino acids. CDR1 is SNHLY, CDR2 FYNNEI, per germline. The V and J ends lost 4 bases and 9 bases, in that order; junction bases with no gene match: 11. As DNA, the CDR3 is TGTGCCAGCAGTGCGGGAGCGGGAGTTAGTAGTGAGCAGTTCTTC. Residues: CASSAGAGVSSEQFF.

This chain uses TRBV30 with TRBJ2-5, with D perhaps TRBD2 (5 bases). The germline gives CDR1 GTSNPN, CDR2 SVGIG (reference sequence). The CDR3 is made up of 15 amino acids. The ends were cut back, 0 bases at V and 5 bases at J, with 16 bases in the middle. DNA for the CDR3: TGTGCCTGGAGTGTCCGGGGTTTTTCCTCGGAGACCCAGTACTTC. Translation gives CAWSVRGFSSETQYF.

The J gene is TRBJ1-1, the V gene TRBV27; 10 positions agree with TRBD1. There are 14 residues in the CDR3. The germline CDR1 and CDR2 sequences are MNHEY and SMNVEV (reference sequence). V shed 1 base, J shed 5 bases, and the junction held 1 base outside the gene matches. The CDR3 reads CASSLWTGGTEAFF. CDR3 DNA: TGTGCCAGCAGTTTATGGACAGGGGGGACTGAAGCTTTCTTT.

The chain combines TRBV7-2 with TRBJ1-1; D remains unclear. The germline CDR1 and CDR2 sequences are SGHTA and FQGNSA. The CDR3 is 14 residues long. V was cut by 6 bases and J by 1 base, with 12 bases left in between. The chain's CDR3 is CASSALPPNTEAFF. CDR3 nucleotides: TGTGCCAGCAGTGCACTCCCTCCGAACACTGAAGCTTTCTTT.

The V gene is TRBV18, the J gene TRBJ2-6; 10 bases are shared with TRBD1. The CDR3 sequence is 17 residues long. The V segment lost 7 bases and the J segment 2 bases; nucleotides outside the gene matches: 8. CDR1 is KGHSH and CDR2 is LQKENI in the germline V gene. CDR3 loop: CASFPGQGRAGANVLTF. CDR3 bases: TGTGCCAGCTTTCCGGGACAGGGGAGGGCTGGGGCCAACGTCCTGACTTTC.

The chain employs TRBV4-2 and TRBJ2-5; 15 bases are a match to TRBD2. V shed 0 bases, J shed 2 bases, and the junction held 4 bases outside the gene matches. Germline CDR1 reads LGHNA; CDR2 reads YNFKEQ. The CDR3 totals 18 residues. CDR3 residues: CASSQDGLAGGGQETQYF. The CDR3 DNA reads TGTGCCAGCAGCCAAGACGGACTAGCGGGGGGGGGACAAGAGACCCAGTACTTC.

The CDR3 region is CASSLDNYNEQFF. The CDR3 bases are TGTGCCAGCAGCTTAGACAACTACAATGAGCAGTTCTTC. The chain is built from TRBV7-2 and TRBJ2-1; D is undetermined. Germline CDR1 and CDR2: SGHTA and FQGNSA. Trimming shortened V by 1 base and J by 3 bases, and 4 bases separated the two germline ends. The length of the CDR3 is 13 residues.

The V gene is TRBV6-4, the J gene TRBJ2-3; D call uncertain. This CDR3 contains 14 residues. Trimming removed 6 bases at V and 6 bases at J, with 16 bases between. Germline values: CDR1 MRHNA, CDR2 SNTAGT. In nucleotides, the CDR3 is TGTGCCAGCAGACTCACTGCCGATCGGGATACGCAGTATTTT. Translating it yields CASRLTADRDTQYF.

The rearrangement links TRBV14 to TRBJ2-3, with a weak D call TRBD2 (6 bases). Germline V gene sequence: CDR1 SGHDN, CDR2 FVKESK. V gave up 4 bases and J gave up 6 bases, with 17 bases separating them. The CDR3 extends over 15 amino acids. CDR3 sequence (DNA): TGTGCCAGCAGCCCCTTCTCCGGACTATTTGATACGCAGTATTTT. Its translation is CASSPFSGLFDTQYF.

V and J are TRBV7-8 and TRBJ2-1; TRBD2 matches at 9 bases. The CDR3 consists of 21 residues. CDR1 and CDR2 (germline): SGHVS, FQNEAQ. The trim removed 6 bases at V and 5 bases at J, leaving 26 bases unmatched. For the CDR3, the DNA is TGTGCCAGCAGGGCCAGCGGGGGGAGTAGCGGGGGCGACCCTTTACACAATGAGCAGTTCTTC. Translated: CASRASGGSSGGDPLHNEQFF. The full variable domain, with the rest looked up from reference TRBV7-8 and TRBJ2-1, is GAGVSQSPRYKVAKRGQDVALRCDPISGHVSLFWYQQALGQGPEFLTYFQNEAQLDKSGLPSDRFFAERPEGSVSTLKIQRTQQEDSAVYLCASRASGGSSGGDPLHNEQFFGPGTRLTVL.

The rearrangement links TRBV11-2 to TRBJ2-1; 9 bases match TRBD1. V lost 3 bases to trimming and J lost 7 bases; unmatched junction nucleotides: 4. CDR1 is SGHAT, CDR2 FQNNGV, per germline. This CDR3 comprises 14 residues. CDR3 loop: CASSFDRGWNEQFF. CDR3 in DNA: TGTGCCAGCAGCTTTGACAGGGGGTGGAATGAGCAGTTCTTC. The variable domain in full, completed from reference TRBV11-2 and TRBJ2-1, reads EAGVAQSPRYKIIEKRQSVAFWCNPISGHATLYWYQQILGQGPKLLIQFQNNGVVDDSQLPKDRFSAERLKGVDSTLKIQPAKLEDSAVYLCASSFDRGWNEQFFGPGTRLTVL.